This TCR beta chain came from a study of preoperative IRX-2 immunotherapy in early breast cancer. This table comes from immunoSEQ multiplex PCR, and its TCRdb copy is limited to in-frame clones, with some not included. The sample consists of 35,000 to 40,000 clones, approximately 85% of them appearing once. V was cut by 2 bases and J by 5 bases, with 21 bases left in between. CDR1 is MNHGY and CDR2 is SAAAGT in the germline V gene. The CDR3 runs to 17 residues. Treatment reported: preoperative locoregional IRX-2 cytokine immunotherapy. This phase Ib study tested locoregional IRX-2 cytokine immunotherapy given before surgery.

This material consisted of lymph node tissue, taken after IRX-2 immunotherapy. The receptor was isolated from a human donor with breast cancer. The V and J genes are TRBV6-8 and TRBJ2-5; no firm D call. The CDR3 is CASSYSGSTGFGETQYF. The CDR3, as DNA: TGTGCCAGCAGTTACAGTGGCTCAACGGGTTTCGGGGAGACCCAGTACTTC.